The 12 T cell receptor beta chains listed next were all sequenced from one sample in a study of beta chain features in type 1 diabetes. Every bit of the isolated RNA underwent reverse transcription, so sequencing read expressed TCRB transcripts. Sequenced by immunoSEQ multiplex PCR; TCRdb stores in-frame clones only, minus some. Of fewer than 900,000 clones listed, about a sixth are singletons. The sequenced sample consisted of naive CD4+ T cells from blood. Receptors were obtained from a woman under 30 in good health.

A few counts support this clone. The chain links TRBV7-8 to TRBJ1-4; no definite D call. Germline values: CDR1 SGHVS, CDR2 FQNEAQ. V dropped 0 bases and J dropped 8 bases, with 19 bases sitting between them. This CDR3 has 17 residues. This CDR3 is CASSLAWQPHGYEKLFF. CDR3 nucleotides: TGTGCCAGCAGCTTAGCTTGGCAACCCCATGGATACGAAAAACTGTTTTTT. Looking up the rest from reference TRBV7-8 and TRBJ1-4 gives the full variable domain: GAGVSQSPRYKVAKRGQDVALRCDPISGHVSLFWYQQALGQGPEFLTYFQNEAQLDKSGLPSDRFFAERPEGSVSTLKIQRTQQEDSAVYLCASSLAWQPHGYEKLFFGSGTQLSVL.

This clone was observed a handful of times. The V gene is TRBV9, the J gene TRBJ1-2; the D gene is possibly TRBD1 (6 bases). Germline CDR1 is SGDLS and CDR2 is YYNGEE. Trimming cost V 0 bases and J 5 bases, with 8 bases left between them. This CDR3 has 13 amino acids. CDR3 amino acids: CASSVGTAYGYTF. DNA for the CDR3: TGTGCCAGCAGCGTAGGGACAGCTTATGGCTACACCTTC. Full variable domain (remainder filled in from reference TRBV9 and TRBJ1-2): DSGVTQTPKHLITATGQRVTLRCSPRSGDLSVYWYQQSLDQGLQFLIQYYNGEERAKGNILERFSAQQFPDLHSELNLSSLELGDSALYFCASSVGTAYGYTFGSGTRLTVV.

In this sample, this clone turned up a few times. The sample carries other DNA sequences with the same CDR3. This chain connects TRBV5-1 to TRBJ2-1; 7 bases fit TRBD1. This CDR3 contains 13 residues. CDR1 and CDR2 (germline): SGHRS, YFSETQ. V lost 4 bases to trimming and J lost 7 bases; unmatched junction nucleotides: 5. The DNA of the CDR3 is TGCGCCAGCAGCCTCGACAGGGTAAATGAGCAGTTCTTC. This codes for CASSLDRVNEQFF. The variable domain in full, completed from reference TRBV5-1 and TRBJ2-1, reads KAGVTQTPRYLIKTRGQQVTLSCSPISGHRSVSWYQQTPGQGLQFLFEYFSETQRNKGNFPGRFSGRQFSNSRSEMNVSTLELGDSALYLCASSLDRVNEQFFGPGTRLTVL.

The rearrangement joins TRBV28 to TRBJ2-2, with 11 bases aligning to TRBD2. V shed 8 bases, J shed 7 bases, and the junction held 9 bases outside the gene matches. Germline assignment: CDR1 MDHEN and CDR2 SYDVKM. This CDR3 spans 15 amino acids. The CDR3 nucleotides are TGTGCCAGCGGGGCTAGCGGGAGGAAGGGCGGGGAGCTGTTTTTT. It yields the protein CASGASGRKGGELFF.

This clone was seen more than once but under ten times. In DNA, the CDR3 is TGTGCCAGCAGCTTAATGGCGGGACACTTCAATGAGCAGTTCTTC. Protein product: CASSLMAGHFNEQFF. This chain joins TRBV7-2 and TRBJ2-1; D may correspond to TRBD1 or TRBD2 (6 bases each). CDR1 SGHTA and CDR2 FQGNSA come from the germline V gene. The CDR3 spans 15 residues. Trimming stripped 2 bases from V and 6 bases from J, with 14 bases between.

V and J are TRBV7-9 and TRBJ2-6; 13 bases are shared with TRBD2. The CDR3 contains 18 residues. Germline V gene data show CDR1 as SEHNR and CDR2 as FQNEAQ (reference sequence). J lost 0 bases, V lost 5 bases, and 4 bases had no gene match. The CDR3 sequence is CASSPGTSGDSGANVLTF. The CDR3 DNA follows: TGTGCCAGCAGCCCAGGGACTAGCGGGGACTCTGGGGCCAACGTCCTGACTTTC.

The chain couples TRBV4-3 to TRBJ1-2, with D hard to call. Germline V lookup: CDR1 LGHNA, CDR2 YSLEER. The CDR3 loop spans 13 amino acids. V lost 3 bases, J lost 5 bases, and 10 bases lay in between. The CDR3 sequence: CASSQGSGYGYTF. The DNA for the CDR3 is TGCGCCAGCAGCCAGGGCAGTGGGTATGGCTACACCTTC.

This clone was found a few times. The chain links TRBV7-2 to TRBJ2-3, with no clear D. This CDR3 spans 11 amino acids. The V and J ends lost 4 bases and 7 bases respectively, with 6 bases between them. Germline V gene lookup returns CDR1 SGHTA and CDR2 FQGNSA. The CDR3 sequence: CASSYFHTQYF. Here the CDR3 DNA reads TGTGCCAGCAGCTATTTCCATACGCAGTATTTT. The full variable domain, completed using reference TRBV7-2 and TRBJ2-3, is GAGVSQSPSNKVTEKGKDVELRCDPISGHTALYWYRQSLGQGLEFLIYFQGNSAPDKSGLPSDRFSAERTGGSVSTLTIQRTQQEDSAVYLCASSYFHTQYFGPGTRLTVL.

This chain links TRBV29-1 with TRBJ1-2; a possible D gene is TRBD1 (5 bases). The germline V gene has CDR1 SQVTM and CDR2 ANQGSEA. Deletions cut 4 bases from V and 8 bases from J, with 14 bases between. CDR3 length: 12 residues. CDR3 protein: CSVGRGSVGYTF. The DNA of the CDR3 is TGCAGCGTTGGTCGGGGGTCGGTGGGCTACACCTTC.

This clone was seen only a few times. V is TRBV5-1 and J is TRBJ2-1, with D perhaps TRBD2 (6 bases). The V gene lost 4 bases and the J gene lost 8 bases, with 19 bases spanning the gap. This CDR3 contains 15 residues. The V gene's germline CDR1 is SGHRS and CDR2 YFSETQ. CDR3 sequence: CASSPRGGIIDEQFF. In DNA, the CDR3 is TGCGCCAGCAGCCCCCGGGGCGGGATCATCGATGAGCAGTTCTTC.

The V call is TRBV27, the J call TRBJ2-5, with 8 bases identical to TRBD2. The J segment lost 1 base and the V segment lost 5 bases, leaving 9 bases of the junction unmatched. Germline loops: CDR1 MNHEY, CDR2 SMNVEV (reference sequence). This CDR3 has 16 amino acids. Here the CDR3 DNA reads TGTGCCAGCAGTCCCGGAACGGGAGGGCCCCAAGAGACCCAGTACTTC. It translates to CASSPGTGGPQETQYF.

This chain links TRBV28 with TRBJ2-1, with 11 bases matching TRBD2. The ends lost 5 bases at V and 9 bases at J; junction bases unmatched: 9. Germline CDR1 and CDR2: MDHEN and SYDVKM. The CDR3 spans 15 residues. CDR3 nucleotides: TGTGCCAGCAGTCCCTCGGGACTAGCGGTGCGTGAGCAGTTCTTC. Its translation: CASSPSGLAVREQFF.